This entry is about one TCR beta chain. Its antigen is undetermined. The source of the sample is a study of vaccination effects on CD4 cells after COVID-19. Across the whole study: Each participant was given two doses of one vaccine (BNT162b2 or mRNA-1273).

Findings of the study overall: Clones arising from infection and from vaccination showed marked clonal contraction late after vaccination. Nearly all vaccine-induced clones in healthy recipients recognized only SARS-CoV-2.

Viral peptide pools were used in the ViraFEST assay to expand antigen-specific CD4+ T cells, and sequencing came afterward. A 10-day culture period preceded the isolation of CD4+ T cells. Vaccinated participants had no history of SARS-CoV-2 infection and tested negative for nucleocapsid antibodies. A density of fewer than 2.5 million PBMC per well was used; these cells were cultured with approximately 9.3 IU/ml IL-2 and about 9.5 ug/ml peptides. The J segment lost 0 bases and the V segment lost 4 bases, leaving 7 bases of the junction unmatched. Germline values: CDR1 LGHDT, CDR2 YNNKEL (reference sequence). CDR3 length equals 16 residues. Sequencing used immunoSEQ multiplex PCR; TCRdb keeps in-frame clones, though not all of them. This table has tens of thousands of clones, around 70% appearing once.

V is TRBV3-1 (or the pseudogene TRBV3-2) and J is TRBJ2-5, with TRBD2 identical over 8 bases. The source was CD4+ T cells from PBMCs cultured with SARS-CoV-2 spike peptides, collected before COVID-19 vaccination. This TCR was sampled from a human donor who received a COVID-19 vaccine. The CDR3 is CASSPRSSGYQETQYF. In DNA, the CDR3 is TGTGCCAGCAGCCCCCGTTCTAGCGGGTACCAAGAGACCCAGTACTTC.